This T cell receptor (beta chain) was retrieved from a study of response to subunit inactivated influenza vaccine. Findings of the study overall: It was the authors' suggestion that each seasonal influenza vaccination recruits few new T cells.

Worth noting for this clonotype: Its cognate antigen is unknown.

CDR1 and CDR2 (germline): SGHDT, YYEEEE. The CDR3 is made up of 13 amino acids. Trimming cost V 0 bases and J 6 bases, with 7 bases left between them. Each CDR3 protein is one row after TCRdb ran MiXCR on the RT-PCR reads. The table shows about 800,000 distinct CDR3 sequences, with about 20% occurring only once. The sequence derives from a man over 45 who received an inactivated influenza vaccine. This specimen was PBMCs from blood, taken 4 to 6 days after vaccination. The rearrangement links TRBV5-6 to TRBJ1-5, with unresolved D. CDR3 sequence: CASSLGVAQPQHF. The CDR3 DNA reads as TGTGCCAGCAGCTTGGGGGTAGCTCAGCCCCAGCATTTT.